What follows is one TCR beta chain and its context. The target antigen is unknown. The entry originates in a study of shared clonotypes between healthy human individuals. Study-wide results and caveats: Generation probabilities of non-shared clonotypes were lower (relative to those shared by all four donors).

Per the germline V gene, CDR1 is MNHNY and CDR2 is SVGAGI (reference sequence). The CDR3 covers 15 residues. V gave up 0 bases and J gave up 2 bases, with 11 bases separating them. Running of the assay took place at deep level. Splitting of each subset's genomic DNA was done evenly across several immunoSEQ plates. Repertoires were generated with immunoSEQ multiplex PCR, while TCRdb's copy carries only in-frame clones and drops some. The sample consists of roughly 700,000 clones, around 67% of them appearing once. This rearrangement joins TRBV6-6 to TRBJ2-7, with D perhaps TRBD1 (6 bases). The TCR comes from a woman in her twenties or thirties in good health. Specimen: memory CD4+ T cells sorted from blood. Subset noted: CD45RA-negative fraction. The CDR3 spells CASSYSIGQPYEQYF. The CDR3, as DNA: TGTGCCAGCAGTTACTCGATAGGACAGCCCTACGAGCAGTACTTC.